The rows below give T cell receptor beta chains drawn from one sample of a study of cytomegalovirus exposure and HLA in healthy donors. Generated by immunoSEQ multiplex PCR, the TCRdb table keeps only in-frame clones and is missing some. The sample consists of 150,000 or so clones, over 65% of them appearing once. Sequencing was carried out using PBMCs. The receptor set was obtained from a man aged 30 to 45 in good health and CMV-seronegative. CDR3s include the opening cysteine and the closing phenylalanine or tryptophan. The order of the fields is J gene, clone size, D gene, V gene, CDR3 DNA, CDR3 protein. The D gene is left open where the match is weak. The size of a clone is reported for some rows only, either as once, few or many, or as a class for expanded clones.

TRBJ2-5 | - | TRBD2 | TRBV15 | TGTGCCACCAGCAAAGGAGTCCTAGCGGGGGCCTCGGGGGAGACCCAGTACTTC | CATSKGVLAGASGETQYF
TRBJ2-7 | - | TRBD1 | TRBV7-9 | TGTGCCAGCAGCCCCTTGCTGGGACAGGGAACCGAGCAGTACTTC | CASSPLLGQGTEQYF
TRBJ2-5 | - | TRBD2 | TRBV6-1 | TGTGCCAGCAGTGAAGCGGCTGGACTAGCGGGGCAAGAGACCCAGTACTTC | CASSEAAGLAGQETQYF
TRBJ2-2 | - | - | TRBV28 | TGTGCCAGCCGAGTCCTAGCACGGGCGAGCACCGGGGAGCTGTTTTTT | CASRVLARASTGELFF
TRBJ2-3 | - | - | TRBV19 | TGTGCCAGTAGTATAGATCCGGGAAGCACAGATACGCAGTATTTT | CASSIDPGSTDTQYF
TRBJ2-1 | - | TRBD1 | TRBV29-1 | TGCAGCGTTATAAGACAGGGGGCCAATGAGCAGTTCTTC | CSVIRQGANEQFF
TRBJ2-3 | - | - | TRBV25-1 | TGTGCCAGCAGTGATCAGGTCACAGATACGCAGTATTTT | CASSDQVTDTQYF
TRBJ1-6 | - | - | TRBV15 | TGTGCCACCAGCAGACAGCGAGATTCCCCCCTCCACTTT | CATSRQRDSPLHF
TRBJ2-1 | - | - | TRBV11-3 | TGTGCCAGCAGCCCAGGGAGGAACTCCGACAATGAGCAGTTCTTC | CASSPGRNSDNEQFF
TRBJ1-6 | - | - | TRBV9 | TGTGCCAGCAGCGTCACACCAACAGGGTTCTCTTCACCCCTCCACTTT | CASSVTPTGFSSPLHF
TRBJ2-6 | - | TRBD1 | TRBV19 | TGTGCCAGTAGGGTGGTTTCGGGCGGGACAGGCATATCTGGGGCCAACGTCCTGACTTTC | CASRVVSGGTGISGANVLTF
TRBJ1-1 | - | - | TRBV5-6 | TGTGCCAGCAATGGGCAGATGAACACTGAAGCTTTCTTT | CASNGQMNTEAFF
TRBJ1-1 | once | - | TRBV29-1 | TGCAGCGTTTCACAGATGAACACTGAAGCTTTCTTT | CSVSQMNTEAFF
TRBJ1-2 | - | TRBD1 | TRBV2 | TGTGCCAGCAGGGGGGACAGCCCCTATGGCTACACCTTC | CASRGDSPYGYTF
TRBJ1-4 | few | - | TRBV10-3 | TGTGCCATCAGGGGCAGGGAGGGTGAAAAACTGTTTTTT | CAIRGREGEKLFF
TRBJ1-2 | - | TRBD1 | TRBV5-1 | TGCGCCAGCAGCCGACTGACAGGGGGGGATGGCTACACCTTC | CASSRLTGGDGYTF
TRBJ2-1 | - | TRBD2 | TRBV7-2 | TGTGCCAGCCGCTTAGCCGGGACTAGCGGGGGATACAATGAGCAGTTCTTC | CASRLAGTSGGYNEQFF